These 21 T cell receptor beta chains came from one sample sequenced in a study of response to subunit inactivated influenza vaccine (dated 2018 in TCRdb). According to the study, the label for this sample's time point signals: approximately 40 days after influenza vaccine administration. Receptor libraries were prepared by RT-PCR. The data were produced on an Illumina HiSeq 2500. The raw public data were reprocessed by TCRdb itself: fastp quality trimming at Q25, MiXCR clonotype calling, in-frame beta chains only. Here each entry gathers all rows of one CDR3 protein and keeps the most common genes and DNA. In all, the sample holds more than 400,000 distinct CDR3 sequences, and roughly 9.7% of those were seen once. The ten largest clones add up to less than 15% of the sample. Here the sequenced sample was PBMCs from blood, taken about 40 days after vaccination. These receptor sequences come from a man between 50 and 59 years old who received an inactivated influenza vaccine. Donor details come from another sample of the same person, matched by shared clones.

This clonotype was seen a handful of times. The chain couples TRBV12-3 or TRBV12-4 to TRBJ2-7; 10 nucleotides match TRBD2. The V and J ends lost 6 bases and 0 bases, in that order; junction bases with no gene match: 5. The CDR3 extends over 15 amino acids. The CDR3 spells CASSDSGGPSYEQYF. As DNA, the CDR3 is TGTGCCAGCAGCGATAGCGGGGGGCCCTCCTACGAGCAGTACTTC.

The chain recombines TRBV12-3 or TRBV12-4 with TRBJ1-5; D uncertain. The CDR3 totals 16 residues. Trimming cost V 1 base and J 5 bases, with 15 bases left between them. The DNA for the CDR3 is TGTGCCAGCAGTTTAGGGACCCACGCTGGATATCAGCCCCAGCATTTT. As protein: CASSLGTHAGYQPQHF.

This clonotype was detected many times. This chain joins TRBV6-2 or TRBV6-3 and TRBJ2-7, with no clear D. The germline V gene has CDR1 MNHEY and CDR2 SVGEGT. The CDR3 has 14 residues. V was trimmed by 6 bases and J by 2 bases, leaving 14 bases between them. DNA of the CDR3: TGTGCCAGCAGCAGTTTAGTAACCCCCTACGAGCAGTACTTC. Translating it yields CASSSLVTPYEQYF.

About this clonotype itself: A much larger clone sits a single nucleotide away, making a read error possible. The rearrangement links TRBV7-2 to TRBJ2-7; D uncertain. CDR1 is SGHTA and CDR2 is FQGNSA in the germline V gene. The V gene lost 6 bases and the J gene lost 0 bases, with 15 bases spanning the gap. CDR3 length: 15 amino acids. CDR3 in amino acids: CASSKQPRISYEQYF. Here the CDR3 DNA reads TGTGCCAGCAGTAAACAACCCCGGATCTCCTACGAGCAGTACTTC.

This clonotype was detected only a few times. In DNA form, the CDR3 reads TGTGCCAGCAGTCGAAGGGAGGGACCAGGGTACAATGAGCAGTTCTTC. The encoded protein is CASSRREGPGYNEQFF. The chain is built from TRBV12-3 or TRBV12-4 and TRBJ2-1; 7 bases map to TRBD2. The CDR3 is 16 amino acids. Trimming took 5 bases from V and 4 from J; bases not matched to a gene: 11.

In its sample, this clonotype was seen a few times. The chain links TRBV7-2 to TRBJ2-1, with D unresolved. V was shortened by 0 bases and J by 1 base, with 10 bases between the two germline ends. Looked up from germline, CDR1 is SGHTA and CDR2 is FQGNSA. CDR3 length equals 16 residues. CDR3 sequence reads: CASSLAQDPSYNEQFF. For the CDR3, the DNA is TGTGCCAGCAGCTTAGCACAAGACCCTTCCTACAATGAGCAGTTCTTC.

This clonotype has only a few counts. The chain combines TRBV6-5 with TRBJ1-2, with 9 bases fitting TRBD1. J lost 2 bases, V lost 0 bases, and 1 base had no gene match. Germline V gene sequence: CDR1 MNHEY, CDR2 SVGAGI. This CDR3 spans 15 amino acids. The CDR3 loop is CASSYSGTGNYGYTF. CDR3 bases: TGTGCCAGCAGTTACTCGGGGACAGGGAACTATGGCTACACCTTC.

V usage is TRBV28 and J usage is TRBJ2-1; 9 bases fit TRBD1. J lost 7 bases, V lost 5 bases, and 9 bases had no gene match. The CDR3 loop spans 15 amino acids. The V gene's germline CDR1 is MDHEN and CDR2 SYDVKM. The DNA for the CDR3 is TGTGCCAGCAGTCCATCGACAGGGGGTAGAAATGAGCAGTTCTTC. It yields the protein CASSPSTGGRNEQFF. The full variable domain, with the rest looked up from reference TRBV28 and TRBJ2-1, is DVKVTQSSRYLVKRTGEKVFLECVQDMDHENMFWYRQDPGLGLRLIYFSYDVKMKEKGDIPEGYSVSREKKERFSLILESASTNQTSMYLCASSPSTGGRNEQFFGPGTRLTVL.

V and J are TRBV4-2 and TRBJ1-1; D unresolved. The CDR3 covers 14 residues. V gave up 5 bases and J gave up 2 bases, with 12 bases separating them. Germline V lookup: CDR1 LGHNA, CDR2 YNFKEQ. For the CDR3, the DNA is TGTGCCAGCAGCGAGAGGGTAGCCAACACTGAAGCTTTCTTT. Translating it yields CASSERVANTEAFF.

Many counts were recorded for this clonotype. The chain combines TRBV4-2 with TRBJ2-7; D might be TRBD2 (6 bases). The germline V gene has CDR1 LGHNA and CDR2 YNFKEQ. V gave up 0 bases and J gave up 9 bases, with 9 bases separating them. CDR3 length: 12 amino acids. CDR3 protein: CASSQEEGVQYF. CDR3 nucleotide sequence: TGTGCCAGCAGCCAAGAGGAGGGTGTGCAGTACTTC.

The chain couples TRBV7-2 to TRBJ1-2; unclear D gene. The CDR3 has 13 amino acids. Trimming removed 5 bases from V and 5 bases from J, with 12 bases in between. The V gene's germline CDR1 is SGHTA and CDR2 FQGNSA. The CDR3 nucleotides are TGTGCCAGCAGCCCCACGTTGGGGTATGGCTACACCTTC. This sequence encodes CASSPTLGYGYTF.

This clonotype has more than one count but fewer than ten. The V and J genes are TRBV12-3 or TRBV12-4 and TRBJ1-1; TRBD1 aligns across 8 bases. The V gene end was trimmed by 4 bases and the J gene end by 1 base; junction bases not matched to a gene: 8. The CDR3 has 16 amino acids. The CDR3 reads CASSSPTGTGNTEAFF. The DNA of the CDR3 is TGTGCCAGCAGTTCGCCCACCGGGACAGGGAACACTGAAGCTTTCTTT.

V is TRBV4-2 and J is TRBJ2-1; TRBD2 agrees at 10 bases. CDR1 is LGHNA and CDR2 is YNFKEQ in the germline V gene. The CDR3 consists of 16 residues. The V and J ends lost 4 bases and 2 bases, in that order; junction bases with no gene match: 5. CDR3 region: CASSLSGRITYNEQFF. In DNA, the CDR3 is TGTGCCAGCAGCCTTAGCGGGAGGATCACCTACAATGAGCAGTTCTTC.

This clonotype was found a few times. The V gene is TRBV13, the J gene TRBJ1-1, with a possible D match to TRBD1 (6 bases). Trimming shortened V by 3 bases and J by 9 bases, and 8 bases separated the two germline ends. Germline lookup yields CDR1 PRHDT and CDR2 FYEKMQ (reference sequence). CDR3 length: 11 residues. CDR3: CASSLTGKAFF. The CDR3 bases are TGTGCCAGCAGCTTGACAGGAAAAGCTTTCTTT. The full variable domain, in which reference TRBV13 and TRBJ1-1 provide the parts outside the CDR3, is AAGVIQSPRHLIKEKRETATLKCYPIPRHDTVYWYQQGPGQDPQFLISFYEKMQSDKGSIPDRFSAQQFSDYHSELNMSSLELGDSALYFCASSLTGKAFFGQGTRLTVV.

Note on this clonotype: An end of the junction does not agree with germline; a read error may underlie this. This chain joins TRBV4-3 and TRBJ2-5; D might be TRBD1 or TRBD2, each matching 5 bases. CDR1 and CDR2 (germline): LGHNA, YSLEER. This CDR3 has 15 amino acids. CDR3 in amino acids: CANSHDVAGRETQYF. Here the CDR3 DNA reads TGCGCCAACAGCCATGATGTGGCAGGGAGAGAGACCCAGTACTTC.

This clonotype was counted a few times. The rearrangement uses TRBV5-5 and TRBJ2-7; 7 nucleotides match TRBD2. The V and J ends lost 0 bases and 2 bases, in that order; junction bases with no gene match: 8. There are 16 residues in the CDR3. Germline CDR1 reads SGHKS; CDR2 reads YYEKEE (reference sequence). The CDR3 spells CASSLGSGLVTYEQYF. In DNA, the CDR3 is TGTGCCAGCAGCTTGGGGTCCGGACTAGTAACCTACGAGCAGTACTTC.

The gene calls are TRBV9 and TRBJ2-1, with a tentative D call TRBD1 (5 bases). CDR1 SGDLS and CDR2 YYNGEE come from the germline V gene. Trimming took off 0 bases at V and 7 bases at J, with 11 bases between the two ends. The CDR3 is 14 residues long. CDR3 coding DNA: TGTGCCAGCAGCGTAGAGCAGGGAAGGAATGAGCAGTTCTTC. Amino acids: CASSVEQGRNEQFF. Looking up the rest from reference TRBV9 and TRBJ2-1 gives the full variable domain: DSGVTQTPKHLITATGQRVTLRCSPRSGDLSVYWYQQSLDQGLQFLIQYYNGEERAKGNILERFSAQQFPDLHSELNLSSLELGDSALYFCASSVEQGRNEQFFGPGTRLTVL.

The sample holds a few counts of this clonotype. This rearrangement joins TRBV21-1 to TRBJ2-7; TRBD2 reflects the table's D call only, with no check against the DNA. TRBV21-1 is annotated as a pseudogene. This CDR3 spans 14 amino acids. The CDR3 nucleotides are TGTGCCAGAAACAGCCTAGGAGGGACCTACGAGCAGTACTTC. Its protein is CARNSLGGTYEQYF.

A few counts support this clonotype. V and J are TRBV20-1 and TRBJ1-1; the D gene is possibly TRBD1 (6 bases). Germline CDR1 and CDR2: DFQATT and SNEGSKA (reference sequence). CDR3 length equals 14 residues. Trimming removed 6 bases at V and 4 bases at J, with 18 bases between. The CDR3: CSATRAGAGTEAFF. For the CDR3, the DNA is TGCAGTGCAACCCGAGCGGGGGCGGGCACTGAAGCTTTCTTT.

CDR3 sequence: CASSPGQSEGTQYF. For the CDR3, the DNA is TGTGCCAGCTCACCCGGACAGTCGGAGGGGACCCAGTACTTC. The gene calls are TRBV18 and TRBJ2-5; the D gene could be TRBD1 or TRBD2 (6 bases each). Germline values: CDR1 KGHSH, CDR2 LQKENI. V was clipped by 3 bases and J by 7 bases, with 15 bases between them. The CDR3 runs to 14 residues.

The V gene is TRBV12-3 or TRBV12-4, the J gene TRBJ2-2; a possible D gene is TRBD1 (6 bases). The CDR3 has 16 residues. The V end was cut by 6 bases, the J end by 2 bases, with 16 bases between. The DNA for the CDR3 is TGTGCCAGCAGCCAACAGGGCCGGATAAACACCGGGGAGCTGTTTTTT. Its translation: CASSQQGRINTGELFF.